The clone carrying this T cell receptor beta chain was found a few times. TCRdb re-called the 5' RACE reads through MiXCR, storing one row per CDR3 protein. This sample has 400,000 or so distinct CDR3 sequences, with more than 25% found just once. The length of the CDR3 is 13 residues. Per germline, CDR1 LNHDA and CDR2 SQIVND (reference sequence). Trimming took 6 bases from V and 7 from J, leaving 12 bases between them. This sample stems from a study of identical twins' blood T cells. This chain links TRBV19 with TRBJ1-4, with D hard to call. This clonotype originated in a woman aged 18 to 55 in good health. The sequenced sample was PBMCs. The CDR3 nucleotides read TGTGCCAGTAGGAACCGTCGGGGTGAAAAACTGTTTTTT. Translation: CASRNRRGEKLFF.